Sequencing of this T cell receptor beta chain was carried out in a study of T cell responses to AZD1222 COVID-19 vaccine. General observations from the study: Two AZD1222 doses significantly raised spike-specific TCR breadth and depth over controls. AZD1222 recipients seropositive at baseline numbered only 5 to 7. In a largely white British group with more females than males, clonal diversity was possibly underestimated. With dominance at 160-218 and 743-854, vaccine-associated CD4 TCRs spanned spike.

In its sample, this clone was seen once. Its antigen remains unknown. TCRdb's table, derived via immunoSEQ multiplex PCR, lists solely in-frame clones and lacks some. The sample has over 120,000 clones, roughly 92% seen once. CDR1 is LNHDA and CDR2 is SQIVND in the germline V gene (reference sequence). The V end was cut by 7 bases, the J end by 7 bases, with 20 bases between. The CDR3 loop spans 16 amino acids. The sequences come from peripheral blood, collected on day 0 of AZD1222 vaccination. This clonotype originated in an adult in good health. This chain connects TRBV19 to TRBJ1-6; perhaps TRBD1 as D (6 bases). The CDR3 nucleotides read TGTGCCAGTACCACACAGGGAGGGTCCATCAATTCACCCCTCCACTTT. It yields the protein CASTTQGGSINSPLHF.